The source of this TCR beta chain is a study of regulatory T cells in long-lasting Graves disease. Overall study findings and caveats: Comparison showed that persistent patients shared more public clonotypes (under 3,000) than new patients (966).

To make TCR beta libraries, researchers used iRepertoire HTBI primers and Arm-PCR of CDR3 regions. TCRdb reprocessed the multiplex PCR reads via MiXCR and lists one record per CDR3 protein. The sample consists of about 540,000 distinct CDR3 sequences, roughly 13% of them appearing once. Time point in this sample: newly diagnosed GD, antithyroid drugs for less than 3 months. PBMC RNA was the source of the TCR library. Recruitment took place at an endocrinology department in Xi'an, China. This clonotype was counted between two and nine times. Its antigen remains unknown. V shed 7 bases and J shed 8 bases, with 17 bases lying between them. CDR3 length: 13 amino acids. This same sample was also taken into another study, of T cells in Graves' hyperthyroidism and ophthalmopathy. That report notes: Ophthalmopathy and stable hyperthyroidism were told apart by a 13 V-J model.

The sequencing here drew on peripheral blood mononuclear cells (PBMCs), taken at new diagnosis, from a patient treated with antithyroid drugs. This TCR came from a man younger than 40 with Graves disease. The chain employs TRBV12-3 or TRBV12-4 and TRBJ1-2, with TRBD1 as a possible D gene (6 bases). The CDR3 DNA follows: TGTGCCAGCAATAACCGGGACATCGGAGGCTACACCTTC. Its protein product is CASNNRDIGGYTF.